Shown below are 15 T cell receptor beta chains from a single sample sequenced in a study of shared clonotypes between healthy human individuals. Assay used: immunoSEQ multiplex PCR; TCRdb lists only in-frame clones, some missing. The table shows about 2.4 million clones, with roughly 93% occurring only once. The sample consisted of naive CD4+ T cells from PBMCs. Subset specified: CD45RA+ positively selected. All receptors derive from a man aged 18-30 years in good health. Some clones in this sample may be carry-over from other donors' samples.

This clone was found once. The CDR3 nucleotides are TGTGCCTGGAGCCCAACTAGCGGAACCTACAATGAGCAGTTCTTC. Translating it yields CAWSPTSGTYNEQFF. The rearrangement uses TRBV30 and TRBJ2-1; TRBD2 aligns across 8 bases. Germline CDR1 reads GTSNPN; CDR2 reads SVGIG (reference sequence). Unmatched junction bases numbered 6, after V lost 3 bases and J lost 2 bases. The CDR3 is 15 amino acids.

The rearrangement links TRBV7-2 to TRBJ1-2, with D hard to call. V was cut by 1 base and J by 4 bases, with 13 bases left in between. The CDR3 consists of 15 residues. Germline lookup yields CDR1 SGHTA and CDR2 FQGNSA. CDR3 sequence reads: CASSLGAGLFYGYTF. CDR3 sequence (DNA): TGTGCCAGCAGCTTAGGGGCAGGCTTGTTCTATGGCTACACCTTC. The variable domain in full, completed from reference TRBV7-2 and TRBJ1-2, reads GAGVSQSPSNKVTEKGKDVELRCDPISGHTALYWYRQSLGQGLEFLIYFQGNSAPDKSGLPSDRFSAERTGGSVSTLTIQRTQQEDSAVYLCASSLGAGLFYGYTFGSGTRLTVV.

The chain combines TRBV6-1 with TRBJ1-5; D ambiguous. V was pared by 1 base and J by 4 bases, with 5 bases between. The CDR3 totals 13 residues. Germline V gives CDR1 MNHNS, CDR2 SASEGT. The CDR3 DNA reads TGTGCCAGCAGTGAAGGCTGGAATCAGCCCCAGCATTTT. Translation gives CASSEGWNQPQHF.

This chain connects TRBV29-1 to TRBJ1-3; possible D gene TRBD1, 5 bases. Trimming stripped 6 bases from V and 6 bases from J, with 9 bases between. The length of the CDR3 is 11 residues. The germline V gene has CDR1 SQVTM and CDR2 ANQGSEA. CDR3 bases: TGCAGCGTCCTGACAGTAAACACCATATATTTT. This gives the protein CSVLTVNTIYF.

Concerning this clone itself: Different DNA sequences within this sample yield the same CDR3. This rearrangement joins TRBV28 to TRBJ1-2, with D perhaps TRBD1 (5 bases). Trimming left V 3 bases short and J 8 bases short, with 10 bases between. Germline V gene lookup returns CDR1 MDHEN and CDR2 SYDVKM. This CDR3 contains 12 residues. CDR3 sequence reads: CASSLGEGGYTF. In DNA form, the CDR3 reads TGTGCCAGCAGTTTGGGGGAGGGCGGCTACACCTTC.

The CDR3 coding sequence is TGTGCCAGCAGTATGGGTGTACACACTGAAGCTTTCTTT. Encoded protein: CASSMGVHTEAFF. V is TRBV7-3 and J is TRBJ1-1; D not certain. This CDR3 is 13 amino acids long. Trimming shortened V by 6 bases and J by 3 bases, and 11 bases separated the two germline ends. The germline gives CDR1 SGHTA, CDR2 FQGTGA.

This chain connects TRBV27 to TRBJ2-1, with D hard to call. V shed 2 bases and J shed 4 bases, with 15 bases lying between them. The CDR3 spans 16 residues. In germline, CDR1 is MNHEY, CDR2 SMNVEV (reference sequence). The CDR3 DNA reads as TGTGCCAGCAGTTTAAAGGCCATTCAGGATTACAATGAGCAGTTCTTC. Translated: CASSLKAIQDYNEQFF.

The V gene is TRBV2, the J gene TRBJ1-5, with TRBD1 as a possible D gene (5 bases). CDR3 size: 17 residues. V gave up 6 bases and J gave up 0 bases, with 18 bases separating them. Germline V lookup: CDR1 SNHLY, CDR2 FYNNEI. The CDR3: CASRPTESPYSNQPQHF. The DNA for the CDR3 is TGTGCCAGCAGACCGACAGAATCCCCCTATAGCAATCAGCCCCAGCATTTT. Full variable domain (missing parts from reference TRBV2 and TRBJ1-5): EPEVTQTPSHQVTQMGQEVILRCVPISNHLYFYWYRQILGQKVEFLVSFYNNEISEKSEIFDDQFSVERPDGSNFTLKIRSTKLEDSAMYFCASRPTESPYSNQPQHFGDGTRLSIL.

The CDR3 protein is CASSLRGQTDTEAFF. CDR3 nucleotide sequence: TGTGCCAGCAGTTTGAGGGGGCAGACGGACACTGAAGCTTTCTTT. The genes are TRBV27 and TRBJ1-1; 7 bases match TRBD1. J was trimmed by 3 bases and V by 3 bases; bases with no gene match: 7. Germline loops: CDR1 MNHEY, CDR2 SMNVEV (reference sequence). The CDR3 has 15 amino acids.

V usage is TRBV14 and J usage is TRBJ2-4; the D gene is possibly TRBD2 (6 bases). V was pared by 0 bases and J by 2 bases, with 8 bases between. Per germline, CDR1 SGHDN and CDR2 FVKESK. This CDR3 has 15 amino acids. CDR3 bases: TGTGCCAGCAGCCAAGACGGGGGATCCAAAAACATTCAGTACTTC. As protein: CASSQDGGSKNIQYF.

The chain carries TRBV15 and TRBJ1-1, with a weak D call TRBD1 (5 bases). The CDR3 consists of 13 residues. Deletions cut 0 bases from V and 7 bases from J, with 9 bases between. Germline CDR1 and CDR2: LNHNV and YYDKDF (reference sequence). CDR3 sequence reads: CATSRDRGGEAFF. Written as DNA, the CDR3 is TGTGCCACCAGCAGAGATCGGGGGGGTGAAGCTTTCTTT.

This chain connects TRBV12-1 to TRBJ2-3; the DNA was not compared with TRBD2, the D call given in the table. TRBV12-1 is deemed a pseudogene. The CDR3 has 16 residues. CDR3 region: CASSPVAEPGRDTQYF. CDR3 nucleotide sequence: TGTGCCAGCAGCCCAGTAGCGGAACCCGGGAGGGATACGCAGTATTTT.

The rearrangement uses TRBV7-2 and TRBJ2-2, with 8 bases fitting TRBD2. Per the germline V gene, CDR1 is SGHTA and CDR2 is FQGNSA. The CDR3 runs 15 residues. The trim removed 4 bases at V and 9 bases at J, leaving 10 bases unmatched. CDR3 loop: CASSSTGTSLRELFF. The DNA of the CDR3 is TGTGCCAGCAGCTCCACCGGGACTAGTCTCCGGGAGCTGTTTTTT. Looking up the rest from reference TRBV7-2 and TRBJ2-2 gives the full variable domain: GAGVSQSPSNKVTEKGKDVELRCDPISGHTALYWYRQSLGQGLEFLIYFQGNSAPDKSGLPSDRFSAERTGGSVSTLTIQRTQQEDSAVYLCASSSTGTSLRELFFGEGSRLTVL.

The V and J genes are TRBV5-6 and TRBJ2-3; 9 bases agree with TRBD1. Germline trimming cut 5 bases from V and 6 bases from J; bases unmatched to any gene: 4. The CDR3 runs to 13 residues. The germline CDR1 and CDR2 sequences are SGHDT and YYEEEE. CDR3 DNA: TGTGCCAGCAGAAGACAGGGGGATGATACGCAGTATTTT. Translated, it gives CASRRQGDDTQYF.

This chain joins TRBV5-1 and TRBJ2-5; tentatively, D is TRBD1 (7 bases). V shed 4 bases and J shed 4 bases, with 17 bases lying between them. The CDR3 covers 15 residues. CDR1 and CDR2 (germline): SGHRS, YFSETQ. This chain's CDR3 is CASSRYGTAGETQYF. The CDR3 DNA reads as TGCGCCAGCAGCCGCTACGGGACAGCGGGAGAGACCCAGTACTTC.